These 7 T cell receptor beta chains came from one sample sequenced in a study of OX40 agonist ivuxolimab in advanced cancers. The method was immunoSEQ multiplex PCR; TCRdb's version includes in-frame clones alone and lacks a portion of them. The top ten clones hold around 4% of a sample with tens of thousands of clones, about 90% of them seen once. The sample in question was CD4+ or CD8+ T cells sorted from blood, obtained in a trial of the OX40 agonist ivuxolimab. These receptors were collected from an adult with an advanced solid tumor such as melanoma, head and neck, liver or kidney cancer.

This chain links TRBV14 with TRBJ1-1; no clear D. V gave up 0 bases and J gave up 0 bases, with 14 bases separating them. CDR1 is SGHDN, CDR2 FVKESK, per germline. The CDR3 sequence is 17 residues long. CDR3 DNA sequence: TGTGCCAGCAGCCAAGATCATTTTGCGGGGTTGAACACTGAAGCTTTCTTT. It specifies CASSQDHFAGLNTEAFF.

The chain is built from TRBV4-2 and TRBJ1-1; D gene unclear. CDR3 length: 15 amino acids. Trimming cost V 0 bases and J 11 bases, with 19 bases left between them. Germline V gene sequence: CDR1 LGHNA, CDR2 YNFKEQ. The CDR3 region has the DNA TGTGCCAGCAGCCAAGATCTTATTGGGCTCCTCGGGGCTTTCTTT. This gives the protein CASSQDLIGLLGAFF.

The rearrangement uses TRBV28 and TRBJ1-5; no clear D. This CDR3 is 14 amino acids long. The V gene lost 6 bases and the J gene lost 1 base, with 10 bases spanning the gap. Germline V gene data show CDR1 as MDHEN and CDR2 as SYDVKM. This chain's CDR3 is CASRRLGSNQPQHF. CDR3 nucleotides: TGTGCCAGCAGGAGGTTAGGGAGCAATCAGCCCCAGCATTTT.

The gene calls are TRBV9 and TRBJ2-1; tentative D call: TRBD2 (5 bases). Germline V CDR1 and CDR2: SGDLS, YYNGEE. The CDR3 covers 15 residues. The V end lost 4 bases, the J end lost 3 bases, and 14 bases lay between the germline ends. CDR3 nucleotide sequence: TGTGCCAGCAGCCAATGGGAAGGACTCTACAATGAGCAGTTCTTC. It yields the protein CASSQWEGLYNEQFF.

Turning to this clone: Compared with germline, one end of the junction differs, possibly owing to a read error. The V gene is TRBV6-5, the J gene TRBJ2-5; D is unresolved. This CDR3 region has 14 residues. Germline CDR1 reads MNHEY; CDR2 reads SVGAGI. This chain's CDR3 is CVSSSPKGWETQYF. CDR3 DNA: TGTGTCAGCAGTTCCCCAAAGGGATGGGAGACCCAGTACTTC.

This clone was picked up a small number of times. As DNA, the CDR3 is TGTGCCAGCAGTTACGGGGGACAGGGGGCGCTTGGCTACACCTTC. Translation: CASSYGGQGALGYTF. The chain is built from TRBV6-5 and TRBJ1-2; the match to TRBD1 covers 12 bases. The V segment lost 2 bases and the J segment 7 bases; nucleotides outside the gene matches: 5. The CDR3 totals 15 residues. The germline CDR1 and CDR2 sequences are MNHEY and SVGAGI.

V gene TRBV6-5 combines with J gene TRBJ2-3, with a tentative D call TRBD2 (6 bases). Germline values: CDR1 MNHEY, CDR2 SVGAGI. There are 15 residues in the CDR3. V lost 6 bases to trimming and J lost 0 bases, with 13 bases between them. The CDR3 spells CASSMGGGSTDTQYF. In nucleotides, the CDR3 is TGTGCCAGCAGCATGGGGGGAGGTAGCACAGATACGCAGTATTTT.